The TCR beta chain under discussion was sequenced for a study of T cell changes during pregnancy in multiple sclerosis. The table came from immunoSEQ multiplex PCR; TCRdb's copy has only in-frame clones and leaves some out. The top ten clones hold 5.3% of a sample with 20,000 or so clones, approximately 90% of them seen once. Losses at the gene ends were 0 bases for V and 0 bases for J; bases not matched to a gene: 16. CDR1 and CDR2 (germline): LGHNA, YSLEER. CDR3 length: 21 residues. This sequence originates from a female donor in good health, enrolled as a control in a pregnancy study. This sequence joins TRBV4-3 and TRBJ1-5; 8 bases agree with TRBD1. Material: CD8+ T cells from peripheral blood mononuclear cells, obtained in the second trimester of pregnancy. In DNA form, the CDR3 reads TGCGCCAGCAGCCAAGAATCATTACCGACAGGGGAAGGATATAGCAATCAGCCCCAGCATTTT. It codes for CASSQESLPTGEGYSNQPQHF.